The entry that follows covers one T cell receptor (beta chain) sequence. Its antigen is currently unknown. These data originate in a study of T cells in Graves' hyperthyroidism and ophthalmopathy. General study points: For ophthalmopathy, model prediction preceded onset by a median about 6.4 months.

Authors of the study amplified TCR beta CDR3 regions from RNA transcripts. First-round RT-PCR with HTBI primers amplified the TCR CDR3 region. TCRdb independently ran MiXCR on the multiplex PCR reads; one entry per CDR3 protein. In the table there are almost 500,000 distinct CDR3 sequences, about 20% of which are singletons. Diagnoses were made from clinical symptoms, serum measures (thyroxine and TRAb), thyroid ultrasound and orbital computed tomography. This receptor was obtained from a woman in her 70s with Graves' ophthalmopathy. What was sequenced was blood.

For the CDR3, the DNA is TGTGCCAGTAGTCTAAGAAAACGAGAGACCCAGTACTTC. This encodes CASSLRKRETQYF. The chain uses TRBV19 and TRBJ2-5; no reliable D call. The length of the CDR3 is 13 residues. In germline, CDR1 is LNHDA, CDR2 SQIVND (reference sequence). The germline V and J ends were trimmed by 5 bases and 4 bases, with 11 bases remaining between them.